The 10 T cell receptor beta chains given below trace back to one sample, sequenced in a study of PD-1 blockade in classical Hodgkin lymphoma (dated by TCRdb to about 2020). Libraries were constructed by the immunoSEQ multiplex PCR assay. In TCRdb, the immuneACCESS table is reduced to in-frame sequences with V and J assigned. These tables do not hold every clone; where another copy was compared, an unresolved V gene accounts for under half, and the others remain unexplained. The sample data list some 58,000 clones, and about 88% of these were observed just once. The biggest ten clones account for more than 5% of the sample. The time point label of this sample denotes: cycle 2 day 1 (C2D1) of nivolumab. Every trial patient had relapsed after autologous stem cell transplantation, and cohorts A, B and C differed in prior brentuximab vedotin exposure. This material consisted of peripheral blood mononuclear cells (PBMCs), taken before the second cycle of nivolumab. These receptors originate from a human donor with classical Hodgkin lymphoma.

The rearrangement links TRBV6-1 to TRBJ2-3; TRBD2 is a possible D gene (5 bases). There are 14 residues in the CDR3. Trimming shortened V by 2 bases and J by 1 base, and 7 bases separated the two germline ends. Per the germline V gene, CDR1 is MNHNS and CDR2 is SASEGT. The CDR3 DNA follows: TGTGCCAGCAGTGAAATCGGGGGCACAGATACGCAGTATTTT. It codes for CASSEIGGTDTQYF.

The chain carries TRBV10-2 and TRBJ2-2; D possibly corresponds to TRBD2 (6 bases). The CDR3 has 13 residues. Trimming removed 4 bases from V and 4 bases from J, with 7 bases in between. Germline CDR1 and CDR2: WSHSY and SAAADI. CDR3 residues: CASSAGVTGELFF. The DNA of the CDR3 is TGCGCCAGCAGTGCGGGGGTCACCGGGGAGCTGTTTTTT.

The chain couples TRBV11-1 to TRBJ2-7, with TRBD1 matching 10 bases. Germline trimming cut 5 bases from V and 1 base from J; bases unmatched to any gene: 2. Germline V CDR1 and CDR2: SGHAT, FQDESV (reference sequence). The CDR3 is 14 residues long. CDR3 protein: CASSVDRGSYEQYF. For the CDR3, the DNA is TGTGCCAGCAGCGTGGACAGGGGGTCCTACGAGCAGTACTTC.

This chain uses TRBV7-9 with TRBJ2-6; unclear D gene. Germline loops: CDR1 SEHNR, CDR2 FQNEAQ (reference sequence). V was trimmed by 0 bases and J by 3 bases, leaving 0 bases between them. The CDR3 spans 13 residues. CDR3 in DNA: TGTGCCAGCAGCTTAGCTGGGGCCAACGTCCTGACTTTC. Amino acid sequence: CASSLAGANVLTF.

The rearrangement joins TRBV9 to TRBJ2-5, with D perhaps being TRBD1 or TRBD2 (5 bases each). This CDR3 comprises 15 residues. V was clipped by 0 bases and J by 5 bases, with 14 bases between them. The germline V gene encodes CDR1 SGDLS and CDR2 YYNGEE. The CDR3, as DNA: TGTGCCAGCAGCGTAGGGGACGGAATACGCGAGACCCAGTACTTC. Its translation: CASSVGDGIRETQYF.

V is TRBV5-1 and J is TRBJ1-6; unclear D gene. V was trimmed by 5 bases and J by 7 bases, leaving 7 bases between them. This CDR3 comprises 12 residues. Germline values: CDR1 SGHRS, CDR2 YFSETQ. CDR3: CASRAPNSPLHF. DNA of the CDR3: TGCGCCAGCAGAGCCCCGAATTCACCCCTCCACTTT.

This chain's CDR3 is CASRYEATGELFF. For the CDR3, the DNA is TGTGCCAGCAGGTACGAGGCGACCGGGGAGCTGTTTTTT. The rearrangement links TRBV28 to TRBJ2-2; unclear D gene. The V end lost 6 bases, the J end lost 5 bases, and 10 bases lay between the germline ends. The CDR3 contains 13 residues. Germline values: CDR1 MDHEN, CDR2 SYDVKM. The full variable domain, completed using reference TRBV28 and TRBJ2-2, is DVKVTQSSRYLVKRTGEKVFLECVQDMDHENMFWYRQDPGLGLRLIYFSYDVKMKEKGDIPEGYSVSREKKERFSLILESASTNQTSMYLCASRYEATGELFFGEGSRLTVL.

V gene TRBV4-2 combines with J gene TRBJ2-1; possible D gene TRBD1, 5 bases. Trimming shortened V by 0 bases and J by 1 base, and 16 bases separated the two germline ends. CDR3 size: 18 residues. CDR1 and CDR2 from the germline V gene are LGHNA and YNFKEQ. This CDR3 is CASSQDPLGLASYNEQFF. Written as DNA, the CDR3 is TGTGCCAGCAGCCAAGACCCTTTGGGGCTCGCGTCCTACAATGAGCAGTTCTTC.

The rearrangement uses TRBV6-5 and TRBJ1-1; D unresolved. The germline V and J ends were trimmed by 2 bases and 9 bases, with 13 bases remaining between them. Per germline, CDR1 MNHEY and CDR2 SVGAGI. CDR3 size: 13 residues. In DNA, the CDR3 is TGTGCCAGCAGTTACGAGAGCCGGGCCCAAGCTTTCTTT. It encodes CASSYESRAQAFF.

The rearrangement uses TRBV28 and TRBJ2-7, with 8 bases aligning to TRBD1. Trimming cost V 7 bases and J 3 bases; bases outside gene matches: 11. The CDR3 is 15 residues long. CDR1 is MDHEN and CDR2 is SYDVKM in the germline V gene. In DNA, the CDR3 is TGTGCCAGCATCATCGGATGGGGACAGGACTACGAGCAGTACTTC. Its protein product is CASIIGWGQDYEQYF.